These 11 T cell receptor beta chains were all obtained from the same sample, sequenced in a study of cytomegalovirus exposure and HLA in healthy donors. It was with 60 Vbeta and 13 Jbeta primers that the PCR ran. This table comes from immunoSEQ multiplex PCR, and its TCRdb copy is limited to in-frame clones, with some not included. The sample yields 100,000 to 150,000 clones, 80% seen once. Material for sequencing was PBMCs. Every receptor here comes from a man between 35 and 55 years old in good health and CMV-seronegative.

The chain carries TRBV11-1 and TRBJ2-1; tentative D call: TRBD2 (5 bases). Germline CDR1 and CDR2: SGHAT and FQDESV (reference sequence). This CDR3 region has 14 residues. V lost 5 bases and J lost 5, with 13 bases in between. The CDR3 DNA sequence: TGTGCCAGCAGCCACCCCGGGGATAACAATGAGCAGTTCTTC. It codes for CASSHPGDNNEQFF.

The chain uses TRBV5-1 and TRBJ2-2, with D perhaps matching TRBD1 (5 bases). The CDR3 extends over 14 amino acids. V was trimmed by 5 bases and J by 2 bases, leaving 10 bases between them. Germline CDR1 SGHRS, CDR2 YFSETQ. The CDR3 DNA follows: TGCGCCAGCAGGCTGCAGGGAAACACCGGGGAGCTGTTTTTT. This gives the protein CASRLQGNTGELFF.

This chain uses TRBV6-6 with TRBJ2-7, with D possibly matching TRBD1 (5 bases). CDR1 MNHNY and CDR2 SVGAGI come from the germline V gene (reference sequence). The CDR3 totals 13 residues. The ends were cut back, 0 bases at V and 10 bases at J, with 13 bases in the middle. The CDR3 sequence is CASSYSTRVDQYF. For the CDR3, the DNA is TGTGCCAGCAGTTACTCGACCAGGGTCGACCAGTACTTC.

The chain couples TRBV19 to TRBJ2-3; D is perhaps TRBD1 (6 bases). The germline V gene has CDR1 LNHDA and CDR2 SQIVND (reference sequence). The CDR3 runs 14 residues. Trimming stripped 8 bases from V and 4 bases from J, with 16 bases between. CDR3 nucleotides: TGTGCCAGTGCCCCCAGGGGCCCCCCAGATACGCAGTATTTT. This gives the protein CASAPRGPPDTQYF.

This clone was seen once. The chain carries TRBV15 and TRBJ1-1, with D possibly TRBD1 on 6 matching bases. V lost 5 bases and J 4 bases, leaving 14 bases between the germline ends. Looked up from germline, CDR1 is LNHNV and CDR2 is YYDKDF (reference sequence). This CDR3 comprises 14 residues. The CDR3 loop reads CATSASGEGTEAFF. In nucleotides, the CDR3 is TGTGCCACCAGCGCGTCAGGGGAAGGCACTGAAGCTTTCTTT. The full variable domain, its missing parts supplied by reference TRBV15 and TRBJ1-1, is DAMVIQNPRYQVTQFGKPVTLSCSQTLNHNVMYWYQQKSSQAPKLLFHYYDKDFNNEADTPDNFQSRRPNTSFCFLDIRSPGLGDTAMYLCATSASGEGTEAFFGQGTRLTVV.

This chain connects TRBV19 to TRBJ2-7; D may be TRBD2 (6 bases). The V gene lost 6 bases and the J gene lost 0 bases, with 15 bases spanning the gap. CDR1 is LNHDA and CDR2 is SQIVND in the germline V gene (reference sequence). This CDR3 has 15 amino acids. CDR3 sequence (DNA): TGTGCCAGTAGCCCGACCGGGACTGTCTCCTACGAGCAGTACTTC. This gives the protein CASSPTGTVSYEQYF.

The rearrangement links TRBV29-1 to TRBJ1-2, with 9 bases matching TRBD1. There are 15 residues in the CDR3. In germline, CDR1 is SQVTM, CDR2 ANQGSEA. V was pared by 4 bases and J by 5 bases, with 11 bases of the junction left unmatched. The CDR3 sequence is CSVVGVGQGIYGYTF. Written as DNA, the CDR3 is TGCAGCGTTGTGGGTGTTGGACAGGGGATTTATGGCTACACCTTC.

The gene calls are TRBV9 and TRBJ1-1, with D possibly being TRBD1 (6 bases). Germline CDR1 reads SGDLS; CDR2 reads YYNGEE. Trimming cost V 4 bases and J 1 base, with 14 bases left between them. The CDR3 runs to 15 residues. DNA for the CDR3: TGTGCCAGCAGCCCAAGACCGACAGGGAACACTGAAGCTTTCTTT. Translating gives CASSPRPTGNTEAFF.

This clone was seen only once. The chain couples TRBV18 to TRBJ2-2; no definite D call. With 1 base removed from V and 3 bases from J, the gap between germline ends came to 12 bases. In germline, CDR1 is KGHSH, CDR2 LQKENI. The CDR3 is 16 amino acids. The CDR3 region has the DNA TGTGCCAGCTCACCACGCCGGGTGCTGGACACCGGGGAGCTGTTTTTT. As protein: CASSPRRVLDTGELFF.

The sample holds a few counts of this clone. One end of the junction varies from germline; a read error may be responsible. Other DNA sequences in the sample encode the same CDR3. The chain has TRBV7-9 and TRBJ1-1; the D is unclear. This CDR3 region has 14 residues. Germline loops: CDR1 SEHNR, CDR2 FQNEAQ (reference sequence). The CDR3 DNA sequence: TGTGCTAGCAGCTTAACAACCGAGAACACTGAAGCTTTCTTT. Amino acid sequence: CASSLTTENTEAFF.

This clone was found once. The genes are TRBV15 and TRBJ2-2; a possible D gene is TRBD2 (6 bases). The V gene's germline CDR1 is LNHNV and CDR2 YYDKDF (reference sequence). CDR3 length: 16 residues. The germline V and J ends were trimmed by 1 base and 6 bases, with 15 bases remaining between them. The CDR3 is CATSRGGGARAGELFF. The CDR3 DNA sequence: TGTGCCACCAGCAGAGGGGGCGGGGCAAGAGCCGGGGAGCTGTTTTTT.